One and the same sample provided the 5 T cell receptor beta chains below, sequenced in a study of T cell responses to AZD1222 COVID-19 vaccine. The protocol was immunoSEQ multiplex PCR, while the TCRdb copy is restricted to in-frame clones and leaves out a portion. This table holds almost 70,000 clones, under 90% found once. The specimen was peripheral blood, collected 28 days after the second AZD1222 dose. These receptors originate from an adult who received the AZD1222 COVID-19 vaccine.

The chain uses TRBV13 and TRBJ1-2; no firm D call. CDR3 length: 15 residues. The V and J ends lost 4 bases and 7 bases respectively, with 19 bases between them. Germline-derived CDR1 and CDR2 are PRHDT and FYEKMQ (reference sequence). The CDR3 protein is CASSSLGPFEGGYTF. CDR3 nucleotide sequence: TGTGCCAGCAGCTCGCTAGGGCCCTTTGAGGGTGGCTACACCTTC.

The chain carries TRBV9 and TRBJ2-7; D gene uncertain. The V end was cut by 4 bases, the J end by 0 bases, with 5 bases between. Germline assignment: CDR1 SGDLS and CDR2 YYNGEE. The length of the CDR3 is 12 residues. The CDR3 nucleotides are TGTGCCAGCAGCCCTCCCTCCTACGAGCAGTACTTC. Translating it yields CASSPPSYEQYF.

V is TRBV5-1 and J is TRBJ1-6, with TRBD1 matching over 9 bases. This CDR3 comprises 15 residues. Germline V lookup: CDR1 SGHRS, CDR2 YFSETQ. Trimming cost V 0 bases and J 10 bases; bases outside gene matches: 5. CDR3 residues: CASSLGTGVGSPLHF. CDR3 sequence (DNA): TGCGCCAGCAGCTTGGGGACAGGGGTAGGGTCACCCCTCCACTTT.

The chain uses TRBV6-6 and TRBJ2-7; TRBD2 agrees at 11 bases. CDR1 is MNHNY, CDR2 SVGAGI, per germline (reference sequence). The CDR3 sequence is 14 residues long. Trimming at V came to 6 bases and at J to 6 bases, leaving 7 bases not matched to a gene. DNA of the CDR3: TGTGCCAGCAGCTCCGGGACTAGCGGATCCGAGCAGTACTTC. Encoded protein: CASSSGTSGSEQYF.

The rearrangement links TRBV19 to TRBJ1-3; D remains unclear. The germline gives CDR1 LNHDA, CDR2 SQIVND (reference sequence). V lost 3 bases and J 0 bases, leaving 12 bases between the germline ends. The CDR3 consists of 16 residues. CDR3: CASSILQSISGNTIYF. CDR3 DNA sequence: TGTGCCAGTAGTATTCTTCAGTCCATCTCTGGAAACACCATATATTTT.